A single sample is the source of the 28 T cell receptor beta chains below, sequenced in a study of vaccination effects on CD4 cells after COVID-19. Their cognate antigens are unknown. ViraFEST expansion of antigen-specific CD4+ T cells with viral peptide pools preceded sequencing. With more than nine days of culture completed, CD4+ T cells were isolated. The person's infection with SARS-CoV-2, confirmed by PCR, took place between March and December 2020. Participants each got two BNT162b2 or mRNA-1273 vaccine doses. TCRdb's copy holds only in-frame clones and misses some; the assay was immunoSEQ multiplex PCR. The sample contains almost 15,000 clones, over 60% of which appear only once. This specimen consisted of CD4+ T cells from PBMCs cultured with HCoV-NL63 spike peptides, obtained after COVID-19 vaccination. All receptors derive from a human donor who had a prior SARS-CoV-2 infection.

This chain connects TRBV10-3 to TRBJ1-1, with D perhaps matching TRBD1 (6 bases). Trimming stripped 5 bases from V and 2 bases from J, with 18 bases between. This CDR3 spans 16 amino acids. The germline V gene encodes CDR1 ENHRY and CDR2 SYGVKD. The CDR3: CAISRSGGQSNTEAFF. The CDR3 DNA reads TGTGCCATCAGTAGGAGTGGCGGACAGAGCAACACTGAAGCTTTCTTT.

CDR3 nucleotides: TGTGCCAGCAGCTTGGTGGCAGGGGGAAGAGAGCAGTACTTC. Its translation: CASSLVAGGREQYF. This chain connects TRBV5-4 to TRBJ2-7, with 7 bases that match TRBD1. V shed 0 bases and J 7 bases; nucleotides not matched to a gene: 7. The CDR3 consists of 14 residues. Germline CDR1 reads SGHNT; CDR2 reads YYREEE (reference sequence).

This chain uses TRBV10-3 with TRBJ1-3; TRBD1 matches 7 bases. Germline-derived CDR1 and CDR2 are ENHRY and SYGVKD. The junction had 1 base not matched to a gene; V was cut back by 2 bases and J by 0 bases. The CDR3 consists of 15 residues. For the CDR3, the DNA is TGTGCCATCAGTGAGGGACAGGTCTCTGGAAACACCATATATTTT. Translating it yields CAISEGQVSGNTIYF.

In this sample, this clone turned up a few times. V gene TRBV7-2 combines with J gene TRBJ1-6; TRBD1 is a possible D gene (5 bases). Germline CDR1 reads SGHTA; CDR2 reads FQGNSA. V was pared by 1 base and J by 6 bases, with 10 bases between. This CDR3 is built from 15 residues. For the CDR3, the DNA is TGTGCCAGCAGCTTAGAGCTGGGGACTAATTCACCCCTCCACTTT. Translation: CASSLELGTNSPLHF.

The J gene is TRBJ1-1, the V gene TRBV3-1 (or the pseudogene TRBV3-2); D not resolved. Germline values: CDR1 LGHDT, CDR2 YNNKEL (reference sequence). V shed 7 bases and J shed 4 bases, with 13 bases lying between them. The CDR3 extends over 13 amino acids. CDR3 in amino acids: CASTDYGSTEAFF. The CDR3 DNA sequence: TGTGCCAGCACCGACTATGGGAGCACTGAAGCTTTCTTT.

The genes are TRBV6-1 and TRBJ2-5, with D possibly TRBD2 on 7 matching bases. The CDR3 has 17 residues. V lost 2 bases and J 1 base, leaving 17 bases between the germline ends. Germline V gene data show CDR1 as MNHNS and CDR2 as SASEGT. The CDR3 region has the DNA TGTGCCAGCAGTGAACTGGGGGGGACAATCAGCCAAGAGACCCAGTACTTC. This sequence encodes CASSELGGTISQETQYF.

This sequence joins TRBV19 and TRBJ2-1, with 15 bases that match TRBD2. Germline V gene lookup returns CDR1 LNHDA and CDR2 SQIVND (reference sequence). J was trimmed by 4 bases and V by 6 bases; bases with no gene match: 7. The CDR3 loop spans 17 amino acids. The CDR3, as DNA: TGTGCCAGTAGCCAGGGACTAGCGGGGGGATCGTACAATGAGCAGTTCTTC. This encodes CASSQGLAGGSYNEQFF. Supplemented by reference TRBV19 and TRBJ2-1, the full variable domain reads DGGITQSPKYLFRKEGQNVTLSCEQNLNHDAMYWYRQDPGQGLRLIYYSQIVNDFQKGDIAEGYSVSREKKESFPLTVTSAQKNPTAFYLCASSQGLAGGSYNEQFFGPGTRLTVL.

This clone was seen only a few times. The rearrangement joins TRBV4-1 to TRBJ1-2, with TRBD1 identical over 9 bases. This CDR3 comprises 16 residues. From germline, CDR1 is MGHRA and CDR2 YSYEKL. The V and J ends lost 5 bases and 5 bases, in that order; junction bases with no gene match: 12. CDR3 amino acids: CASSKGQGSLGYGYTF. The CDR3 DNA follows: TGCGCCAGCAGCAAGGGACAGGGCTCTCTTGGGTATGGCTACACCTTC.

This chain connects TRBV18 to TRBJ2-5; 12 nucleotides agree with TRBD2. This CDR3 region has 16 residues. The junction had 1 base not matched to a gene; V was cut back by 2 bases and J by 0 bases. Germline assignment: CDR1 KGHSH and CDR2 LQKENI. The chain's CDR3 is CASSPGLAGNQETQYF. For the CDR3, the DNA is TGTGCCAGCTCACCAGGACTAGCGGGGAACCAAGAGACCCAGTACTTC.

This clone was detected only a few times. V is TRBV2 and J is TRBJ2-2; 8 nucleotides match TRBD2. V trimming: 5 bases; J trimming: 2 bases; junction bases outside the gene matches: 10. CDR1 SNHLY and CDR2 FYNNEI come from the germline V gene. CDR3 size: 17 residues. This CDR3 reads CASSPMWSGGNTGELFF. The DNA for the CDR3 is TGTGCCAGCAGTCCAATGTGGAGCGGGGGTAACACCGGGGAGCTGTTTTTT.

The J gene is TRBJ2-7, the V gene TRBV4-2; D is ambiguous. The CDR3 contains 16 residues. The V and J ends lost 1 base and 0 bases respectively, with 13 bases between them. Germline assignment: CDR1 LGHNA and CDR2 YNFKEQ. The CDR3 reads CASSQGVRAYSYEQYF. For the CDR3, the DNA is TGTGCCAGCAGCCAAGGGGTTCGGGCCTACTCCTACGAGCAGTACTTC.

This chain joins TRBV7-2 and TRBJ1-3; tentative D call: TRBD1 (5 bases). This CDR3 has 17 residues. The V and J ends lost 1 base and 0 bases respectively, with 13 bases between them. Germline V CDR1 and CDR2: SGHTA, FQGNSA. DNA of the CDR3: TGTGCCAGCAGCTTAGGGGGGGGGATGAGCTCTGGAAACACCATATATTTT. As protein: CASSLGGGMSSGNTIYF.

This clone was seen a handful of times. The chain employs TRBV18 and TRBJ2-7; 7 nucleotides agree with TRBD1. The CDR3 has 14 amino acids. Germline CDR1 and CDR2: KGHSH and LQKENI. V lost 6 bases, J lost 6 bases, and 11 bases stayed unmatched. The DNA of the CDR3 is TGTGCCAGCTCTTCCGGGACAGAGCCTTTCGAGCAGTACTTC. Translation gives CASSSGTEPFEQYF.

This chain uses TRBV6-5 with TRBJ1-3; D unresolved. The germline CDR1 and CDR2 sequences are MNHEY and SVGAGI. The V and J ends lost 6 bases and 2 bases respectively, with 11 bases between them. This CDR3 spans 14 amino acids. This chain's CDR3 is CASRDRVAGNTIYF. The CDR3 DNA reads TGTGCCAGCAGGGACCGGGTCGCTGGAAACACCATATATTTT.

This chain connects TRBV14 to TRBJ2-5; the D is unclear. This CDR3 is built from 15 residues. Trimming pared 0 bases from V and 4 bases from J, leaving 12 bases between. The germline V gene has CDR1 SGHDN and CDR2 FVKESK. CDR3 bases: TGTGCCAGCAGCCAAGAACTGGGATCCGGAGAGACCCAGTACTTC. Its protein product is CASSQELGSGETQYF.

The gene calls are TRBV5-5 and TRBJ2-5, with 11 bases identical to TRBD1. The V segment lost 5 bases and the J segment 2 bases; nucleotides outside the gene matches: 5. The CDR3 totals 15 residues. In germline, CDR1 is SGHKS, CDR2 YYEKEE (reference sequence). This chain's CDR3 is CASSPGQGGQETQYF. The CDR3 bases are TGTGCCAGCAGTCCGGGACAGGGGGGTCAAGAGACCCAGTACTTC.

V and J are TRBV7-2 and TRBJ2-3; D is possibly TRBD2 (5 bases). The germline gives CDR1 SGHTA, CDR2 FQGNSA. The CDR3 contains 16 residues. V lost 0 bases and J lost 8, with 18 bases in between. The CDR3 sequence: CASSLALSLRGGTQYF. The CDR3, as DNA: TGTGCCAGCAGCTTAGCTCTTTCTCTTCGCGGAGGTACGCAGTATTTT. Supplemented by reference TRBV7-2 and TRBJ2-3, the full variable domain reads GAGVSQSPSNKVTEKGKDVELRCDPISGHTALYWYRQSLGQGLEFLIYFQGNSAPDKSGLPSDRFSAERTGGSVSTLTIQRTQQEDSAVYLCASSLALSLRGGTQYFGPGTRLTVL.

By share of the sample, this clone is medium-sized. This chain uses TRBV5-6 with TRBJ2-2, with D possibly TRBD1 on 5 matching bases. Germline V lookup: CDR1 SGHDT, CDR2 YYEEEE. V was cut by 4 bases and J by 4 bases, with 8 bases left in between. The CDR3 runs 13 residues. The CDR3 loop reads CASSQGLTGELFF. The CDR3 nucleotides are TGTGCCAGCAGCCAGGGCCTCACCGGGGAGCTGTTTTTT.

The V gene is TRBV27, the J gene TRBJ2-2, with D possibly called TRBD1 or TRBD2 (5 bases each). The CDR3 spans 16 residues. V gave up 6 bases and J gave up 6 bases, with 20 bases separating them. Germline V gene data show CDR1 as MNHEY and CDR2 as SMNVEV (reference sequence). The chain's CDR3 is CASRPPGPARAGELFF. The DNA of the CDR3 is TGTGCCAGCAGACCACCGGGGCCAGCTCGGGCCGGGGAGCTGTTTTTT.

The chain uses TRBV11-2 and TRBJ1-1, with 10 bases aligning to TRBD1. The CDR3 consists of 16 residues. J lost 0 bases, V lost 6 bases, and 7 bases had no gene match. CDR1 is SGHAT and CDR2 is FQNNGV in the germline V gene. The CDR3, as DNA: TGTGCCAGCAGGGAGCGGGACAGGGGATTGAACACTGAAGCTTTCTTT. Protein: CASRERDRGLNTEAFF.

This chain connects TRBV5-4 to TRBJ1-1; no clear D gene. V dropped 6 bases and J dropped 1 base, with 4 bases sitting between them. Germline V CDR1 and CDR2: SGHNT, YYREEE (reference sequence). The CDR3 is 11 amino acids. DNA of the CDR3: TGTGCCAGCATATGGAACACTGAAGCTTTCTTT. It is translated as CASIWNTEAFF.

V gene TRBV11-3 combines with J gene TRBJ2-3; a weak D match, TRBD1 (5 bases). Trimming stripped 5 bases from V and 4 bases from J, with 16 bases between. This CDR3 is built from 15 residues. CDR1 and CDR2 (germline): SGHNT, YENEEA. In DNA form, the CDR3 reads TGTGCCAGCAGCCAGGGCCAGGGAATTGCAGATACGCAGTATTTT. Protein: CASSQGQGIADTQYF.

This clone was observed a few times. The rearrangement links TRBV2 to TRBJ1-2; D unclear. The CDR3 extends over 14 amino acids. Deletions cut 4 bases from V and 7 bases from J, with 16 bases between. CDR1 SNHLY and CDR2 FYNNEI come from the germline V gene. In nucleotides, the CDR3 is TGTGCCAGCAGTGCGGAGGAGTTCGGTGGTGGCTACACCTTC. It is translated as CASSAEEFGGGYTF. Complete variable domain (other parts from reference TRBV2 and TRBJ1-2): EPEVTQTPSHQVTQMGQEVILRCVPISNHLYFYWYRQILGQKVEFLVSFYNNEISEKSEIFDDQFSVERPDGSNFTLKIRSTKLEDSAMYFCASSAEEFGGGYTFGSGTRLTVV.

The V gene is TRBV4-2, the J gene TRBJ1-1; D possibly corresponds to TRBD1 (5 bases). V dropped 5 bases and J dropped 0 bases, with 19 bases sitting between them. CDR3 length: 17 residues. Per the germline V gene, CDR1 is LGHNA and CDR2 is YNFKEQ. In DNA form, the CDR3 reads TGTGCCAGCAGCAAAAGTGGTGGGGGGGGGATGAACACTGAAGCTTTCTTT. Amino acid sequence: CASSKSGGGGMNTEAFF.

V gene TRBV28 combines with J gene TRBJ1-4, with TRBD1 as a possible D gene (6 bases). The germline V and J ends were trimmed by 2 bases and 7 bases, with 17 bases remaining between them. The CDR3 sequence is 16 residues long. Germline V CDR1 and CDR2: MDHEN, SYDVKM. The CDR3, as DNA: TGTGCCAGCAGTTTACCCCTAGACAGGTTATCTGAAAAACTGTTTTTT. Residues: CASSLPLDRLSEKLFF. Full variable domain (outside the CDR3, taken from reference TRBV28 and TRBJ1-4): DVKVTQSSRYLVKRTGEKVFLECVQDMDHENMFWYRQDPGLGLRLIYFSYDVKMKEKGDIPEGYSVSREKKERFSLILESASTNQTSMYLCASSLPLDRLSEKLFFGSGTQLSVL.

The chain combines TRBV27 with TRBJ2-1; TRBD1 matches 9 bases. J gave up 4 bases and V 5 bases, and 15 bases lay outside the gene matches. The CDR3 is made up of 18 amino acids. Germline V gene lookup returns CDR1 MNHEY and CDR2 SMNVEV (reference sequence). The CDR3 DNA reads TGTGCCAGCAGTGGCAGGGGACAGGGTGGTCGTACGTACAATGAGCAGTTCTTC. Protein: CASSGRGQGGRTYNEQFF.

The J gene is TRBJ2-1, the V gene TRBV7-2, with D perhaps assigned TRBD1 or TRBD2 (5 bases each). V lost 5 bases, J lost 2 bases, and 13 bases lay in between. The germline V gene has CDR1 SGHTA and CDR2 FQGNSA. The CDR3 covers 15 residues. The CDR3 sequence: CASSPGSRAYNEQFF. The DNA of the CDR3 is TGTGCCAGCAGCCCAGGGAGCCGAGCCTACAATGAGCAGTTCTTC.

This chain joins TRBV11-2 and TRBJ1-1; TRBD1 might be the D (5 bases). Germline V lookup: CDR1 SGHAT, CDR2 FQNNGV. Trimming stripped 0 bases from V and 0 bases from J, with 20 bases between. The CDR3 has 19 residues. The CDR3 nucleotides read TGTGCCAGCAGCTTAGATCCTCTGAAGGCAGGGAGGTTGAACACTGAAGCTTTCTTT. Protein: CASSLDPLKAGRLNTEAFF.